This paragraph covers one TCR beta chain sequence. Its antigen is undetermined. Researchers ran the PCR with 60 Vbeta and 13 Jbeta primers. Measured with immunoSEQ multiplex PCR; TCRdb has only the in-frame clones, and not every one. The sample comprises about 160,000 clones, 70% to 85% of which are singletons, and 2% to 2.5% rests with the top ten. The sample comes from a study of cytomegalovirus exposure and HLA in healthy donors. Whole-study findings and limits: Earlier results showed most TCR beta V segments being productive about 87% or about 30% of the time. Sequencing likely caused a cluster of highly shared sequence variants.

The length of the CDR3 is 15 residues. With 4 bases clipped from V and 6 bases from J, the junction kept 7 bases outside the gene matches. Germline V gene sequence: CDR1 LNHDA, CDR2 SQIVND (reference sequence). This chain uses TRBV19 with TRBJ1-5; TRBD1 matches at 9 bases. Sequenced input: PBMCs. This TCR derives from a man aged 50-59 years in good health and CMV-seropositive. Here the CDR3 DNA reads TGTGCCAGTAGTACCGTGACAGGGGGAGGTCAGCCCCAGCATTTT. Translation: CASSTVTGGGQPQHF.